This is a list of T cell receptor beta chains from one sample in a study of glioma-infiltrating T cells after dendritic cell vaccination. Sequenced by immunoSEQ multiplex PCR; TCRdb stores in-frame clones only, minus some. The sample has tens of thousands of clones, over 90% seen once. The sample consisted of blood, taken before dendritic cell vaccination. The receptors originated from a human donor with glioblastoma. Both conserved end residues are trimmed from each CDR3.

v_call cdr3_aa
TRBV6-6 ASSPNRASMTGELF
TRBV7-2 ASSSTNSNQPQH
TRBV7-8 ASSPRPGEVGYEQY
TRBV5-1 ASSRGTSGGNQETQY
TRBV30 AWRETGSPQVAF
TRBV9 ASSVFRGRF
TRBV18 ASSPRARDSYEQY
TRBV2 ASSEMGLPNTGELF
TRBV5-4 ASSSGQVKNNEQF
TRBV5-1 ASSLAPKTGGRETQY